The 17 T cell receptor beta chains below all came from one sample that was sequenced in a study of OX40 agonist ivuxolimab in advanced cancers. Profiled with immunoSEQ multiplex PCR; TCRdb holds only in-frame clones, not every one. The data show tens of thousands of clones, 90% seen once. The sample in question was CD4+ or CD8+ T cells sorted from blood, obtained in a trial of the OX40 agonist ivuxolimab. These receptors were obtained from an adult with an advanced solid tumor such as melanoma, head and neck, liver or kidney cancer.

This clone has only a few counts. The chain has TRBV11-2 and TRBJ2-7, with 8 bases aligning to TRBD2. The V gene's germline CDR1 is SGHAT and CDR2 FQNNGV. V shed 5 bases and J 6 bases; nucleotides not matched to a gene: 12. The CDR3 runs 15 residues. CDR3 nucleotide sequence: TGTGCCAGCAGCCTGGGGCGGGAGGTAGCTGTCGAGCAGTACTTC. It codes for CASSLGREVAVEQYF. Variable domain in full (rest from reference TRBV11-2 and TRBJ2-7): EAGVAQSPRYKIIEKRQSVAFWCNPISGHATLYWYQQILGQGPKLLIQFQNNGVVDDSQLPKDRFSAERLKGVDSTLKIQPAKLEDSAVYLCASSLGREVAVEQYFGPGTRLTVT.

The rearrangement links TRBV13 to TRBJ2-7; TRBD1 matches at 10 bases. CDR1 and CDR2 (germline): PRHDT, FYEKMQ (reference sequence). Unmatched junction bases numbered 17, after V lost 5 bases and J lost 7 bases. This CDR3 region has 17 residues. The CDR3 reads CASSPKPGQGLPSEQYF. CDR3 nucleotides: TGTGCCAGCAGCCCGAAACCGGGACAGGGGCTCCCTAGTGAGCAGTACTTC.

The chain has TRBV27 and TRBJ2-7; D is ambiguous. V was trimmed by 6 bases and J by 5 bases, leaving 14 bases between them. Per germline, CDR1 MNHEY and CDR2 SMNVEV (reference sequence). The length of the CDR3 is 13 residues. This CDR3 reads CASRMSGEDEQYF. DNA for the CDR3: TGTGCCAGCAGAATGAGTGGAGAAGACGAGCAGTACTTC.

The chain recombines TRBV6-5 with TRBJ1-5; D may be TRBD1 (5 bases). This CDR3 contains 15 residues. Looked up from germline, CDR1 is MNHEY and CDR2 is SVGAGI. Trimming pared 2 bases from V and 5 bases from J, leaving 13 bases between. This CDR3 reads CASSYARDSDQPQHF. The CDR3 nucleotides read TGTGCCAGCAGTTACGCGCGGGACTCTGATCAGCCCCAGCATTTT.

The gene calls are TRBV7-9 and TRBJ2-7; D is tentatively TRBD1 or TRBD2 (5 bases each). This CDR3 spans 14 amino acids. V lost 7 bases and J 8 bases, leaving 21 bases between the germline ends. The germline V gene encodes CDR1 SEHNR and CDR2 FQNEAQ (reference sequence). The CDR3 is CASTFGGDPNQQYF. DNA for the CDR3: TGTGCCAGCACCTTCGGTGGGGACCCCAACCAGCAGTACTTC.

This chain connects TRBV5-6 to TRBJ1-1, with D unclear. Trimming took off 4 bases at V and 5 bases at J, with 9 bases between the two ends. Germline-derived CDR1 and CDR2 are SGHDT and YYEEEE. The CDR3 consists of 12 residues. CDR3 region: CASSLYRTEAFF. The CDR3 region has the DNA TGTGCCAGCAGCCTTTATCGGACTGAAGCTTTCTTT.

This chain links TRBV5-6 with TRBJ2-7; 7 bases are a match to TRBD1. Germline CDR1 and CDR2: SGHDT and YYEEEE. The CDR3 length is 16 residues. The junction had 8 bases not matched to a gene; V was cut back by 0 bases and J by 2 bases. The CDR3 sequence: CASSLAQGLLTYEQYF. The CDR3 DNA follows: TGTGCCAGCAGCTTGGCACAGGGGCTCCTCACCTACGAGCAGTACTTC.

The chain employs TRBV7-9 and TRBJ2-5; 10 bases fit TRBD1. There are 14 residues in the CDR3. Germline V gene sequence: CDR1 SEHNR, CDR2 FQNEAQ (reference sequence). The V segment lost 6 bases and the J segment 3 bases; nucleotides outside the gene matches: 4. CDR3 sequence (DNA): TGTGCCAGCAGGGACAGGGGGGGAGAAGAGACCCAGTACTTC. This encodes CASRDRGGEETQYF.

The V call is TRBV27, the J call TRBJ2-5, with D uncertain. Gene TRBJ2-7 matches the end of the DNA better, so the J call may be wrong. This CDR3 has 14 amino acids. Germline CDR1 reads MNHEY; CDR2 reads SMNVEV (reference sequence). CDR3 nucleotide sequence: TGTGCCAGCAGTTTAGTTGGGATTTCCTACGAGCAGTACTTC. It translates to CASSLVGISYEQYF.

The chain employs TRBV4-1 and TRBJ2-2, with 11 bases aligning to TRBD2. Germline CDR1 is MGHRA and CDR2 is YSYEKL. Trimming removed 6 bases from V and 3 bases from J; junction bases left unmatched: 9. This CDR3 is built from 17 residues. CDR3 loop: CASRLGKLAGDTGELFF. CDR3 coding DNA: TGCGCCAGCAGGCTTGGTAAACTAGCGGGAGACACCGGGGAGCTGTTTTTT.

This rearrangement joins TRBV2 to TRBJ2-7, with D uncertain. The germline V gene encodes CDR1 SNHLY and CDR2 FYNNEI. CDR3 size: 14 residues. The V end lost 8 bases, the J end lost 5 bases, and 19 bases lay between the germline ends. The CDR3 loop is CASHSTSRPHEQYF. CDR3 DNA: TGTGCCAGCCATTCGACTTCCCGACCCCACGAGCAGTACTTC.

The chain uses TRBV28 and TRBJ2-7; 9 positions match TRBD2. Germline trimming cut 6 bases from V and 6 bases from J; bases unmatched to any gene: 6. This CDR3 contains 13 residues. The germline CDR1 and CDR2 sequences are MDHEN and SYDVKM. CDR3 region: CASSAGTSREQYF. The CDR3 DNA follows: TGTGCCAGCAGCGCCGGGACTAGCCGCGAGCAGTACTTC.

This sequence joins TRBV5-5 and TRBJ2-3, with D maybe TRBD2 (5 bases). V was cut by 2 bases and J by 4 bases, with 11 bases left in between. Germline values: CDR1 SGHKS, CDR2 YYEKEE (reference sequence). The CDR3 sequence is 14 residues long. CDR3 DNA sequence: TGTGCCAGCAGCTTTCCTAGCCACGCAGATACGCAGTATTTT. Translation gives CASSFPSHADTQYF.

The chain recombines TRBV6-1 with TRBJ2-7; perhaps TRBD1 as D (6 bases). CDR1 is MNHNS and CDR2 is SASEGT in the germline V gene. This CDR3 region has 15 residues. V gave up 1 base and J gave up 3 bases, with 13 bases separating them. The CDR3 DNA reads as TGTGCCAGCAGTGAAGGAACAGGGACGGTCTACGAGCAGTACTTC. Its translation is CASSEGTGTVYEQYF.

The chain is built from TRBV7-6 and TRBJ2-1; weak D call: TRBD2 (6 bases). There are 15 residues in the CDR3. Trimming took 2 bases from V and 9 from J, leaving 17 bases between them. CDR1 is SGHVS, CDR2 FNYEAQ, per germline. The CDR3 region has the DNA TGTGCCAGCAGCTTACCCTCGGGAGTGGGAGGTGAGCAGTTCTTC. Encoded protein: CASSLPSGVGGEQFF.

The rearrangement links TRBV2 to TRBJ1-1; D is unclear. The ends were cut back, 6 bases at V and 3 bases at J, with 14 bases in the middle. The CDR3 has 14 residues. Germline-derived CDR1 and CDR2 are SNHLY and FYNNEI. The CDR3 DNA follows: TGTGCCAGCAGGCCTCCCCGGTGGGACACTGAAGCTTTCTTT. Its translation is CASRPPRWDTEAFF.

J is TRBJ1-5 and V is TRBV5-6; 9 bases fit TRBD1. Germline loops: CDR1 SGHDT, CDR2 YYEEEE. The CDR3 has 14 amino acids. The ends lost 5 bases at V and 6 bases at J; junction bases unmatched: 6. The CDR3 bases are TGTGCCAGCAGTAGGGACAGGGTGGCTCAGCCCCAGCATTTT. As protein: CASSRDRVAQPQHF.